Below are 15 T cell receptor beta chains sequenced from a single sample in a study of T cell repertoires in cytomegalovirus infection. These receptors lack a known antigen. In TCRdb, the reads were re-called with MiXCR into one record per CDR3 protein. This table holds 700,000 to 850,000 distinct CDR3 sequences, around a third found once. The sequencing here drew on cultured CD8+ T cells from PBMCs, taken from culture after CMV antigen stimulation. These receptors all come from a human donor in good health (CMV status not recorded). Some clones in this sample may be carry-over from other donors' samples.

The chain carries TRBV28 and TRBJ1-4; the D is unclear. CDR1 and CDR2 (germline): MDHEN, SYDVKM. The CDR3 is 15 amino acids. The V end lost 6 bases, the J end lost 15 bases, and 26 bases lay between the germline ends. The CDR3 DNA reads as TGTGCCAGCAGCCGAACCCGAATGAAAAACGCTAAGGTGTTTTTT. Residues: CASSRTRMKNAKVFF.

V and J are TRBV14 and TRBJ2-1, with D possibly TRBD2 on 5 matching bases. Germline CDR1 is SGHDN and CDR2 is FVKESK. Between the trimmed V and J ends, which lost 0 bases and 5 bases, there was a span of 14 bases. The CDR3 has 16 amino acids. In nucleotides, the CDR3 is TGTGCCAGCAGCCAAGAATCGGGGTCTGGGGACAATGAGCAGTTCTTC. It is translated as CASSQESGSGDNEQFF.

The chain couples TRBV10-3 to TRBJ1-2; D gene unclear. CDR3 size: 16 residues. Germline V gene sequence: CDR1 ENHRY, CDR2 SYGVKD. Trimming took off 3 bases at V and 8 bases at J, with 22 bases between the two ends. This CDR3 reads CAISDVADGFIRGYTF. The CDR3 nucleotides are TGTGCCATCAGTGATGTAGCGGACGGTTTCATAAGGGGCTACACCTTC.

The chain links TRBV5-6 to TRBJ1-5; D might be TRBD1 (5 bases). Germline V CDR1 and CDR2: SGHDT, YYEEEE. V lost 4 bases and J lost 2, with 16 bases in between. The CDR3 spans 16 residues. CDR3 region: CASSRGGNNGNQPQHF. The CDR3 nucleotides read TGTGCCAGCAGCAGGGGAGGGAATAATGGCAATCAGCCCCAGCATTTT.

The chain combines TRBV6-1 with TRBJ2-1, with D perhaps matching TRBD1 or TRBD2 (5 bases each). This CDR3 has 12 amino acids. V was cut by 8 bases and J by 2 bases, with 7 bases left in between. Germline V CDR1 and CDR2: MNHNS, SASEGT. CDR3 residues: CASGGTYNEQFF. CDR3 bases: TGTGCCAGCGGGGGTACCTACAATGAGCAGTTCTTC.

This chain uses TRBV6-5 with TRBJ2-6; D is undetermined. This CDR3 comprises 15 residues. V gave up 6 bases and J gave up 1 base, with 10 bases separating them. The V gene's germline CDR1 is MNHEY and CDR2 SVGAGI. CDR3 sequence: CASSPSASGANVLTF. CDR3 coding DNA: TGTGCCAGCAGCCCCTCCGCGTCTGGGGCCAACGTCCTGACTTTC.

The gene calls are TRBV9 and TRBJ2-3; 7 positions match TRBD1. J lost 4 bases, V lost 1 base, and 9 bases had no gene match. Germline CDR1 and CDR2: SGDLS and YYNGEE. This CDR3 contains 16 residues. CDR3 sequence: CASSVYGTAVADTQYF. The CDR3 region has the DNA TGTGCCAGCAGCGTATACGGGACAGCGGTAGCAGATACGCAGTATTTT.

The gene calls are TRBV3-1 and TRBJ1-3, with 8 bases aligning to TRBD1. The CDR3 is 18 amino acids. J lost 2 bases, V lost 4 bases, and 13 bases had no gene match. The germline V gene encodes CDR1 LGHDT and CDR2 YNNKEL (reference sequence). The CDR3 spells CASSPTTGETRPGNTIYF. In DNA, the CDR3 is TGTGCCAGCAGCCCGACGACAGGGGAGACTAGACCTGGAAACACCATATATTTT.

Details on this clonotype: This may be a read error: a much more frequent sequence differs by one nucleotide. The chain combines TRBV7-6 with TRBJ2-1; D tentatively reads TRBD1 or TRBD2 (5 bases each). CDR1 and CDR2 (germline): SGHVS, FNYEAQ. The CDR3 covers 14 residues. The CDR3 bases are TGTGTCAGCAGCTTCGGGGCAGTCTACAATGAGCAGTTCTTC. It is translated as CVSSFGAVYNEQFF.

This clonotype was seen repeatedly, ten times or more. The chain carries TRBV7-8 and TRBJ1-5; the D gene is possibly TRBD1 (5 bases). Germline lookup yields CDR1 SGHVS and CDR2 FQNEAQ. Between the trimmed V and J ends, which lost 4 bases and 7 bases, there was a span of 17 bases. CDR3 length: 15 residues. This chain's CDR3 is CASSSQRGFGQPQHF. The CDR3 region has the DNA TGTGCCAGCAGCTCGCAACGGGGGTTTGGGCAGCCCCAGCATTTT.

A word on this clonotype: Given a much more abundant clone one base away, this may be a read error. The chain employs TRBV7-4 and TRBJ1-1; the match to TRBD1 covers 8 bases. The CDR3 runs 16 residues. Germline V CDR1 and CDR2: SGHVT, SQSDAQ. The CDR3 DNA follows: TGTGTCAGCAGCTTATCCCTCGGACAGGGAAAAGCTGAAGCTTTCTTT. It yields the protein CVSSLSLGQGKAEAFF.

The V and J genes are TRBV28 and TRBJ1-2; D unclear. The CDR3 covers 18 residues. The ends were cut back, 1 base at V and 3 bases at J, with 21 bases in the middle. Per the germline V gene, CDR1 is MDHEN and CDR2 is SYDVKM. The CDR3 protein is CASSLFSESWARHYGYTF. The CDR3 region has the DNA TGTGCCAGCAGTTTATTCTCCGAATCCTGGGCCAGGCACTATGGCTACACCTTC.

DNA of the CDR3: TGTGCCACCAGCAGAGCTCCGCCCTGGCAGGGGGCTAGTGGCTACACCTTC. This gives the protein CATSRAPPWQGASGYTF. The chain recombines TRBV15 with TRBJ1-2, with TRBD1 matching over 8 bases. Losses at the gene ends were 1 base for V and 7 bases for J; bases not matched to a gene: 14. The CDR3 totals 17 residues. CDR1 LNHNV and CDR2 YYDKDF come from the germline V gene (reference sequence).

This clonotype was recorded many times. The chain uses TRBV7-6 and TRBJ2-1; 10 nucleotides line up with TRBD2. Per the germline V gene, CDR1 is SGHVS and CDR2 is FNYEAQ. The J segment lost 4 bases and the V segment lost 3 bases, leaving 9 bases of the junction unmatched. The CDR3 loop spans 17 amino acids. The DNA of the CDR3 is TGTGCCAGCAGCTTGGCGAGTGGACTAGCGGCATACAATGAGCAGTTCTTC. Amino acids: CASSLASGLAAYNEQFF.

This chain uses TRBV7-9 with TRBJ1-2; D is unclear. Germline V gene data show CDR1 as SEHNR and CDR2 as FQNEAQ (reference sequence). V lost 2 bases and J lost 3, with 16 bases in between. This CDR3 comprises 16 residues. CDR3 sequence (DNA): TGTGCCAGCAGCTTAATACGCCTTCATCCTCACTATGGCTACACCTTC. Amino acids: CASSLIRLHPHYGYTF.